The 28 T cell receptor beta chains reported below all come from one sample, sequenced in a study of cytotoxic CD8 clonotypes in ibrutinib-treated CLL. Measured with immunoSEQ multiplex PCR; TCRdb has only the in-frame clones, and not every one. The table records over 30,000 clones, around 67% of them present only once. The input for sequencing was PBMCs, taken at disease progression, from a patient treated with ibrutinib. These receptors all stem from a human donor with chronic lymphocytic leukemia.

The CDR3 is CASSPPPAGAYEQYF. The CDR3 bases are TGTGCCAGCTCACCACCCCCCGCAGGAGCCTACGAGCAGTACTTC. The rearrangement links TRBV18 to TRBJ2-7; no firm D call. The V end was cut by 0 bases, the J end by 2 bases, with 11 bases between. Germline assignment: CDR1 KGHSH and CDR2 LQKENI. CDR3 length: 15 residues.

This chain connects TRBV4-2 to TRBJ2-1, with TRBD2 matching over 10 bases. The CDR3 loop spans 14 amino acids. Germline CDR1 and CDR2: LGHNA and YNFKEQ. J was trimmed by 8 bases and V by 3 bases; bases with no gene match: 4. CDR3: CASSQGTSDYEQFF. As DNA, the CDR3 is TGTGCCAGCAGCCAGGGGACTAGCGATTATGAGCAGTTCTTC.

The CDR3 sequence is CASSRRDLPYEQYF. CDR3 coding DNA: TGTGCCAGCAGCCGCCGGGACTTACCCTACGAGCAGTACTTC. The J gene is TRBJ2-7, the V gene TRBV14; D is perhaps TRBD2 (6 bases). CDR3 length: 14 amino acids. V was shortened by 4 bases and J by 2 bases, with 12 bases between the two germline ends. Germline V gene lookup returns CDR1 SGHDN and CDR2 FVKESK.

The CDR3 loop reads CAWSPQLGGSYEQYF. The CDR3 region has the DNA TGTGCCTGGAGTCCCCAGTTGGGCGGGAGCTACGAGCAGTACTTC. J is TRBJ2-7 and V is TRBV30; the match to TRBD2 covers 7 bases. The CDR3 totals 15 residues. CDR1 is GTSNPN, CDR2 SVGIG, per germline (reference sequence). Losses at the gene ends were 2 bases for V and 3 bases for J; bases not matched to a gene: 10. Drawing the rest from reference TRBV30 and TRBJ2-7, the complete variable domain is SQTIHQWPATLVQPVGSPLSLECTVEGTSNPNLYWYRQAAGRGLQLLFYSVGIGQISSEVPQNLSASRPQDRQFILSSKKLLLSDSGFYLCAWSPQLGGSYEQYFGPGTRLTVT.

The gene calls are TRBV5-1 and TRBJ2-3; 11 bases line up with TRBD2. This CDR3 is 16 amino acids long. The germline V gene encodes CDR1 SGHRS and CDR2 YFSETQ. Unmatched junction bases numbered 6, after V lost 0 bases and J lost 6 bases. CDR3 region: CASSLALAGGGDTQYF. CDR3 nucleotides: TGCGCCAGCAGCTTGGCGTTAGCGGGAGGGGGCGATACGCAGTATTTT.

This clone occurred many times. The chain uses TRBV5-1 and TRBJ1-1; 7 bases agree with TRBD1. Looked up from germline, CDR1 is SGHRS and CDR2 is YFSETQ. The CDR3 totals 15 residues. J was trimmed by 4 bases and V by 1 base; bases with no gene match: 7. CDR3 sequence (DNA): TGCGCCAGCAGCTTGCCCCGACAGGGTCTCACTGAAGCTTTCTTT. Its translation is CASSLPRQGLTEAFF.

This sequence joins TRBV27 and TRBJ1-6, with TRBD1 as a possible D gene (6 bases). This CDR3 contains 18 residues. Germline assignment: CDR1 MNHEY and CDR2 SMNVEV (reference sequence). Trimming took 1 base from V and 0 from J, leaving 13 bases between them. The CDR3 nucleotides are TGTGCCAGCAGTTTATTGATGGGGGGCGGCTCCTATAATTCACCCCTCCACTTT. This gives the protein CASSLLMGGGSYNSPLHF.

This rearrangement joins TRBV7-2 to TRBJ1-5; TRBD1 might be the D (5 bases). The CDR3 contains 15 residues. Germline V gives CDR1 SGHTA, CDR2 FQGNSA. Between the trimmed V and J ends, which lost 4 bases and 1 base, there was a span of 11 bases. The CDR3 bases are TGTGCCAGCAGCTCCCCGGGGCGGAGCAATCAGCCCCAGCATTTT. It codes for CASSSPGRSNQPQHF.

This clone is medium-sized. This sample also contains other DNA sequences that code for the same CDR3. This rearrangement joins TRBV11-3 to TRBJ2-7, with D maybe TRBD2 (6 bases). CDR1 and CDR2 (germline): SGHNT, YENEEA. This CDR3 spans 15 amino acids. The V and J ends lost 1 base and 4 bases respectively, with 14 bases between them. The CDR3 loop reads CASSLAGESSYEQYF. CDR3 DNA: TGTGCCAGCAGCTTAGCGGGAGAATCTAGTTACGAGCAGTACTTC.

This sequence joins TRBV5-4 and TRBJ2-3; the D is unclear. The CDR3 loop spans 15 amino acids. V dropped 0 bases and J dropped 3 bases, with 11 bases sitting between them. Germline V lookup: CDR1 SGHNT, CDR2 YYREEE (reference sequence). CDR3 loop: CASSLGPTETDTQYF. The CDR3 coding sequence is TGTGCCAGCAGCTTGGGACCTACTGAGACAGATACGCAGTATTTT. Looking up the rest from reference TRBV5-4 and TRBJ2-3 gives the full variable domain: ETGVTQSPTHLIKTRGQQVTLRCSSQSGHNTVSWYQQALGQGPQFIFQYYREEENGRGNFPPRFSGLQFPNYSSELNVNALELDDSALYLCASSLGPTETDTQYFGPGTRLTVL.

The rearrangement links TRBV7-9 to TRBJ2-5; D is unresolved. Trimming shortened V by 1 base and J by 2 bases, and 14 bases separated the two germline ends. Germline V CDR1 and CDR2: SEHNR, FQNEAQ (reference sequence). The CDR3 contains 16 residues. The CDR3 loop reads CASSLVFGPQQETQYF. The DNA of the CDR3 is TGTGCCAGCAGCTTAGTCTTTGGGCCCCAACAAGAGACCCAGTACTTC.

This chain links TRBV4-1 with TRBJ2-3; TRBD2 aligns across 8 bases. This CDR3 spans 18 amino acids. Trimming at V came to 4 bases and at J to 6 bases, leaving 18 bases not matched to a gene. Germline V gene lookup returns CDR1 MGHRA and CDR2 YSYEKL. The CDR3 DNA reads TGCGCCAGCAGCCGGGTAGACCTCTTGCGGGAGGTGGGGGATACGCAGTATTTT. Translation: CASSRVDLLREVGDTQYF.

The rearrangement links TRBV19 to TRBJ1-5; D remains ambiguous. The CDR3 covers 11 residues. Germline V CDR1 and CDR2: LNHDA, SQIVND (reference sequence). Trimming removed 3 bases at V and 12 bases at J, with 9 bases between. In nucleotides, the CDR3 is TGTGCCAGTAGTATTGGCCTTGGCCAGCATTTT. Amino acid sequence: CASSIGLGQHF.

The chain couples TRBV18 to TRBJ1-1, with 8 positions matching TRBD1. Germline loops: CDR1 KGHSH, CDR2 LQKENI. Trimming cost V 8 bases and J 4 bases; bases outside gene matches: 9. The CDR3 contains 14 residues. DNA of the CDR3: TGTGCCAGCGTCCGACAGGGGTCAACCACTGAAGCTTTCTTT. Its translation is CASVRQGSTTEAFF. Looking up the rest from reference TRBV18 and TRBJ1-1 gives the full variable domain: NAGVMQNPRHLVRRRGQEARLRCSPMKGHSHVYWYRQLPEEGLKFMVYLQKENIIDESGMPKERFSAEFPKEGPSILRIQQVVRGDSAAYFCASVRQGSTTEAFFGQGTRLTVV.

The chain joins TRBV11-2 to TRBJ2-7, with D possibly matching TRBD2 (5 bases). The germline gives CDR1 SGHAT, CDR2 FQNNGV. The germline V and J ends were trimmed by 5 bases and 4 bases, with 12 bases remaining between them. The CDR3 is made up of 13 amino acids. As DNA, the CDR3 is TGTGCCAGCAGCCCTACTAGAACATACGAGCAGTACTTC. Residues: CASSPTRTYEQYF.

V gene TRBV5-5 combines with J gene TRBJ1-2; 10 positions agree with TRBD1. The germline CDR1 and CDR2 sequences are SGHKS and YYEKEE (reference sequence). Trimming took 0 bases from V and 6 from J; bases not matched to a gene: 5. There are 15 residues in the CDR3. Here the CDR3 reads CASSLAGTGVDGYTF. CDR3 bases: TGTGCCAGCAGCTTGGCTGGGACAGGGGTAGATGGCTACACCTTC.

In nucleotides, the CDR3 is TGTGCCAGCAGTCCCCGGCCTACAGGGGAGGAGACCCAGTACTTC. Amino acid sequence: CASSPRPTGEETQYF. The chain couples TRBV27 to TRBJ2-5, with 7 bases that match TRBD1. This CDR3 region has 15 residues. After removal of 5 bases from V and 5 bases from J, the junction contained 11 bases not matched to a gene. Germline-derived CDR1 and CDR2 are MNHEY and SMNVEV (reference sequence).

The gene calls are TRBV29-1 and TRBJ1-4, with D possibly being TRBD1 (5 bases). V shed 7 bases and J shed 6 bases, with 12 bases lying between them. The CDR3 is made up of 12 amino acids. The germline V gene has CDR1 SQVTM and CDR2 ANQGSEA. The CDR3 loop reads CSAERGDEKLFF. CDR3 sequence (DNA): TGCAGCGCAGAGCGGGGCGATGAAAAACTGTTTTTT.

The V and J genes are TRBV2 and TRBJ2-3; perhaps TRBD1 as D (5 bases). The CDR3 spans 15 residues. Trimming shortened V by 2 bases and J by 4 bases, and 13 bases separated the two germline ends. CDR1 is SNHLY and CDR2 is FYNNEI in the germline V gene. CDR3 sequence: CASSEWGRAADTQYF. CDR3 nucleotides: TGTGCCAGCAGTGAATGGGGCAGGGCAGCAGATACGCAGTATTTT.

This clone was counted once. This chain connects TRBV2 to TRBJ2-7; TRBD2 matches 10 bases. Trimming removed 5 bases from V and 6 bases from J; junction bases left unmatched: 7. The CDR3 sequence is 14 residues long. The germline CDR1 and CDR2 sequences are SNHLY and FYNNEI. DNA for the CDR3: TGTGCCAGCAGTAGAGCGGGAGGGCCAGTCGAGCAGTACTTC. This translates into CASSRAGGPVEQYF.

CDR3 region: CASSRTQGSYGYTF. The CDR3 bases are TGCGCCAGCAGCCGCACACAGGGTTCCTATGGCTACACCTTC. The V call is TRBV4-1, the J call TRBJ1-2; D is possibly TRBD1 (6 bases). Germline V CDR1 and CDR2: MGHRA, YSYEKL. The CDR3 extends over 14 amino acids. V was clipped by 4 bases and J by 4 bases, with 13 bases between them.

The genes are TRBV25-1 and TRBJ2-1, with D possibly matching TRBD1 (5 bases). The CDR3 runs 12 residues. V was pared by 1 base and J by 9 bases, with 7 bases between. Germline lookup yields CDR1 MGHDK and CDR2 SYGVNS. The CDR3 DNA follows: TGTGCCAGCAGTGAATCAGGGTTTGAGCAGTTCTTC. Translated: CASSESGFEQFF.

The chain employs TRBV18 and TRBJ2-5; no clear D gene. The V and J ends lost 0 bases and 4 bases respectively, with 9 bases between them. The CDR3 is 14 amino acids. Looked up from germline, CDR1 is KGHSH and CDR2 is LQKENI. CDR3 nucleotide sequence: TGTGCCAGCTCACCACCGGAATCGAGAGAGACCCAGTACTTC. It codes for CASSPPESRETQYF.

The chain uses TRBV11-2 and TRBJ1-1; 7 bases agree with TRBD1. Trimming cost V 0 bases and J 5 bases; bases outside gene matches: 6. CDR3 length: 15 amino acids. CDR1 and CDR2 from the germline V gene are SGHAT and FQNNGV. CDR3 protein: CASSLDSAGGTEAFF. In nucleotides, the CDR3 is TGTGCCAGCAGCTTAGATTCGGCAGGGGGTACTGAAGCTTTCTTT.

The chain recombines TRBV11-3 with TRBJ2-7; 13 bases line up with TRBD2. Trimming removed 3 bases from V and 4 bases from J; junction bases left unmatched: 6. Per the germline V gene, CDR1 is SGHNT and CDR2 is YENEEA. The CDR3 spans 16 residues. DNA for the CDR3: TGTGCCAGCAGCTTTCGGACTAGCGGGAGCTTTTACGAGCAGTACTTC. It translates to CASSFRTSGSFYEQYF.

This CDR3 is CASRERYEQYF. The CDR3 region has the DNA TGTGCCAGCAGGGAACGCTACGAGCAGTACTTC. The J gene is TRBJ2-7, the V gene TRBV28, with D unresolved. The V gene's germline CDR1 is MDHEN and CDR2 SYDVKM. This CDR3 contains 11 residues. With 6 bases removed from V and 3 bases from J, the gap between germline ends came to 6 bases.

The CDR3 loop is CASSQKPGSGGEQFF. The CDR3, as DNA: TGTGCCAGCAGCCAAAAACCGGGCTCGGGGGGTGAGCAGTTCTTC. The chain employs TRBV4-2 and TRBJ2-1; 7 nucleotides agree with TRBD2. The germline gives CDR1 LGHNA, CDR2 YNFKEQ. V lost 2 bases, J lost 9 bases, and 10 bases stayed unmatched. The length of the CDR3 is 15 residues.

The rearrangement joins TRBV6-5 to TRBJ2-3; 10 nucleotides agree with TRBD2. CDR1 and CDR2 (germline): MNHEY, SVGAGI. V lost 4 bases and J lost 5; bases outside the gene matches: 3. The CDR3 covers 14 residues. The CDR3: CASSSSGSVDTQYF. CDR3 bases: TGTGCCAGCAGTTCTAGCGGGAGCGTAGATACGCAGTATTTT.